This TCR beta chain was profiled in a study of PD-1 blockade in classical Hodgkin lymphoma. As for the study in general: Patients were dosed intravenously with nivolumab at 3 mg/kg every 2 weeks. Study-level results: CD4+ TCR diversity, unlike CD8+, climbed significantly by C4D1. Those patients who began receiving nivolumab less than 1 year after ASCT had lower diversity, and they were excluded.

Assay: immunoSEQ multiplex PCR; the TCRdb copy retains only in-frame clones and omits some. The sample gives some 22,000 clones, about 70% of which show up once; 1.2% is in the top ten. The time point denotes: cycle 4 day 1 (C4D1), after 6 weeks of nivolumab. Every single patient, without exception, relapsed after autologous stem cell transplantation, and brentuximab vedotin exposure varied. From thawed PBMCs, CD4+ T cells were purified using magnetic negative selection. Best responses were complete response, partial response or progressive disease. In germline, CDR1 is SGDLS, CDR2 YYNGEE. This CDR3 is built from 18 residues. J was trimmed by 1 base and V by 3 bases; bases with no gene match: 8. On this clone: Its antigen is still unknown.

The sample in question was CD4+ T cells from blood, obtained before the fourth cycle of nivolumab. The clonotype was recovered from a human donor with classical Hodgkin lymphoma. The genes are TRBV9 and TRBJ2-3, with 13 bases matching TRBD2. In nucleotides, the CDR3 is TGTGCCAGCAGCGCTTGGACTAGCGGGGGCCGTCGCACAGATACGCAGTATTTT. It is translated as CASSAWTSGGRRTDTQYF.